Reported below is one T cell receptor (beta chain). Its target is not known. This record belongs to a study of tumor-infiltrating lymphocytes in localized non-small cell lung cancer. Whole-study findings and limits: Different pieces of the same tissue were used for each assay. Tumors had more T cell infiltration than uninvolved lung, per TCRbeta sequencing and CD3 counts.

The protocol was immunoSEQ multiplex PCR, while the TCRdb copy is restricted to in-frame clones and leaves out a portion. Of several thousand clones in the sample, around 74% were seen once. Germline V gives CDR1 SGDLS, CDR2 YYNGEE. The CDR3 spans 15 residues. The V and J ends lost 4 bases and 0 bases, in that order; junction bases with no gene match: 3. This chain uses TRBV9 with TRBJ1-3; TRBD1 agrees at 8 bases. Sequencing was carried out using lung tumor tissue. The sequence derives from a human donor with non-small cell lung cancer. CDR3 nucleotide sequence: TGTGCCAGCAGCAGCAGGGGGCCCTCTGGAAACACCATATATTTT. Protein sequence: CASSSRGPSGNTIYF.